This is a list of T cell receptor beta chains from one sample in a study of blood T cells in healthy people across ages. TCRdb itself ran the 5' RACE reads through MiXCR, one entry per CDR3 protein. Of around 1,500,000 distinct CDR3 sequences in the sample, roughly 28% were seen once. Sequencing was performed on blood. All receptors derive from a woman in her twenties or thirties in good health. The CDR3 runs from the conserved cysteine through the conserved F or W. A D gene is named only where the DNA matches it firmly. Some rows mark clone size as missing; the rest say once, few, many or name a class of expanded clone.

cdr3_nt: TGTGCCAGCAGCCAAGATAGGGGGAGTGGGTCCTACAATGAGCAGTTCTTC
cdr3_aa: CASSQDRGSGSYNEQFF
v_call: TRBV4-2
j_call: TRBJ2-1
d_call: .
clone_size: .

cdr3_nt: TGTGCCAGCAGCCAAGGCAGGGCGGGGGCCGCCCAAGAGACCCAGTACTTC
cdr3_aa: CASSQGRAGAAQETQYF
v_call: TRBV3-1
j_call: TRBJ2-5
d_call: .
clone_size: .

cdr3_nt: TGTGCCAGCATACCGCACGAGGCCTACAATGAGCAGTTCTTC
cdr3_aa: CASIPHEAYNEQFF
v_call: TRBV7-8
j_call: TRBJ2-1
d_call: .
clone_size: .

cdr3_nt: TGTGCCAGCAGTGTCGACAGGGGGCGGAATGAGCAGTTCTTC
cdr3_aa: CASSVDRGRNEQFF
v_call: TRBV9
j_call: TRBJ2-1
d_call: TRBD1
clone_size: few

cdr3_nt: TGCAGTGCTCCGGGACAGGCCCTCGGGAATGAGCAGTTCTTC
cdr3_aa: CSAPGQALGNEQFF
v_call: TRBV20-1
j_call: TRBJ2-1
d_call: TRBD1
clone_size: many

cdr3_nt: TGCAGCGTTGAAGTAGGGGGGGGAGGCAATCAGCCCCAGCATTTT
cdr3_aa: CSVEVGGGGNQPQHF
v_call: TRBV29-1
j_call: TRBJ1-5
d_call: .
clone_size: .

cdr3_nt: TGTGCCGTCGGGACCGGGGGGCTCACAGATACGCAGTATTTT
cdr3_aa: CAVGTGGLTDTQYF
v_call: TRBV10-3
j_call: TRBJ2-3
d_call: .
clone_size: .

cdr3_nt: TGTGCCAGCAGCCAAGGCCGGGACAGGGGATTTGGTACTGAAGCTTTCTTT
cdr3_aa: CASSQGRDRGFGTEAFF
v_call: TRBV14
j_call: TRBJ1-1
d_call: TRBD1
clone_size: few

cdr3_nt: TGTGCCAGCAGGAAATCCGGAGAAGGAGAGACCCAGTACTTC
cdr3_aa: CASRKSGEGETQYF
v_call: TRBV6-6
j_call: TRBJ2-5
d_call: .
clone_size: few

cdr3_nt: TGTGCCACCAGCAGACATGGGGATCCGGGTGGAGAGCAGTACTTC
cdr3_aa: CATSRHGDPGGEQYF
v_call: TRBV15
j_call: TRBJ2-4
d_call: .
clone_size: .

cdr3_nt: TGCGCCAGCAGCTTGTCTTTCGGGGGGGGAAATGAGCAGTTCTTC
cdr3_aa: CASSLSFGGGNEQFF
v_call: TRBV5-1
j_call: TRBJ2-1
d_call: TRBD2
clone_size: few

cdr3_nt: TGCGCCAGCAGCTTGAGAGCCCGCTTGGCTAGCACAGATACGCAGTATTTT
cdr3_aa: CASSLRARLASTDTQYF
v_call: TRBV5-1
j_call: TRBJ2-3
d_call: .
clone_size: .

cdr3_nt: TGTGCCAGCAGCCAAGGCGGTAGCGGGGGGCAGAATGAGCAGTACTTC
cdr3_aa: CASSQGGSGGQNEQYF
v_call: TRBV14
j_call: TRBJ2-7
d_call: TRBD2
clone_size: few

cdr3_nt: TGCAGTGCCCCTCCCGCGGGAAGCTACGAGCAGTACTTC
cdr3_aa: CSAPPAGSYEQYF
v_call: TRBV20-1
j_call: TRBJ2-7
d_call: .
clone_size: .

cdr3_nt: TGTGCCAGCAGCCGGGAGGCGGGCTATGGCTACACCTTC
cdr3_aa: CASSREAGYGYTF
v_call: TRBV25-1
j_call: TRBJ1-2
d_call: .
clone_size: .

cdr3_nt: TGTGCCAGTTGGGGGGCGAGTTCCTACAATGAGCAGTTCTTC
cdr3_aa: CASWGASSYNEQFF
v_call: TRBV6-2/TRBV6-3
j_call: TRBJ2-1
d_call: .
clone_size: .

cdr3_nt: TGTGCCAGCAGCCATAGGACTAGCGGGAGGGCCATGATCAATGAGCAGTTCTTC
cdr3_aa: CASSHRTSGRAMINEQFF
v_call: TRBV6-1
j_call: TRBJ2-1
d_call: TRBD2
clone_size: few

cdr3_nt: TGCGCCAGCAGTGAAGGTGGGGGCGCGGGTACTGAAGCTTTCTTT
cdr3_aa: CASSEGGGAGTEAFF
v_call: TRBV10-2
j_call: TRBJ1-1
d_call: .
clone_size: .

cdr3_nt: TGTGCCAGCAGCTATAACCTTGGACAGTCTACCTACGAGCAGTACTTC
cdr3_aa: CASSYNLGQSTYEQYF
v_call: TRBV5-5
j_call: TRBJ2-7
d_call: .
clone_size: .

cdr3_nt: TGCAGTGCTAGAGGGCCGGATACGCAGTATTTT
cdr3_aa: CSARGPDTQYF
v_call: TRBV20-1
j_call: TRBJ2-3
d_call: .
clone_size: few

cdr3_nt: TGCAGCGGGGGAGATCATGGAACCGGGGAGCTGTTTTTT
cdr3_aa: CSGGDHGTGELFF
v_call: TRBV29-1
j_call: TRBJ2-2
d_call: .
clone_size: few

cdr3_nt: TGTGCCAGCAGCCCGGCGGATTCAGGCTACACCTTC
cdr3_aa: CASSPADSGYTF
v_call: TRBV7-8
j_call: TRBJ1-2
d_call: .
clone_size: .

cdr3_nt: TGTGCCAGCAGTTTACGACCCCTGAGCTCCTACAATGAGCAGTTCTTC
cdr3_aa: CASSLRPLSSYNEQFF
v_call: TRBV12-3/TRBV12-4
j_call: TRBJ2-1
d_call: .
clone_size: .

cdr3_nt: TGTGCCATCAGTGTGTCACTCCCTGAAGCTTTCTTT
cdr3_aa: CAISVSLPEAFF
v_call: TRBV10-3
j_call: TRBJ1-1
d_call: .
clone_size: .

cdr3_nt: TGTGCCATCAGGGACAGGGGTTCCACTGAAGCTTTCTTT
cdr3_aa: CAIRDRGSTEAFF
v_call: TRBV10-3
j_call: TRBJ1-1
d_call: TRBD1
clone_size: .

cdr3_nt: TGTGCCAGCAGCTACGACAGGGACAAAAACATTCAGTACTTC
cdr3_aa: CASSYDRDKNIQYF
v_call: TRBV28
j_call: TRBJ2-4
d_call: TRBD1
clone_size: many

cdr3_nt: TGTGCCAGCAGCTTCGCAGGGCGGTACTTTGAAGCTTTCTTT
cdr3_aa: CASSFAGRYFEAFF
v_call: TRBV7-2
j_call: TRBJ1-1
d_call: .
clone_size: .

cdr3_nt: TGTGCCAGCAGTTTCCGGGACTACGGGAAATACAATGGGCAGTTCTTC
cdr3_aa: CASSFRDYGKYNGQFF
v_call: TRBV6-2/TRBV6-3
j_call: TRBJ2-1
d_call: TRBD2
clone_size: .

cdr3_nt: TGTGCCTGGAGTCCGGCGGGGTATTATAATTCACCCCTCCACTTT
cdr3_aa: CAWSPAGYYNSPLHF
v_call: TRBV30
j_call: TRBJ1-6
d_call: .
clone_size: .

cdr3_nt: TGTACCAGCAGTTACGGCAGGGTGGAGACCCAGTACTTC
cdr3_aa: CTSSYGRVETQYF
v_call: TRBV6-5
j_call: TRBJ2-5
d_call: .
clone_size: few

cdr3_nt: TGCAGTGCGACCGGGACTAGCGGGAGATTCCAAGAGACCCGGTACTTC
cdr3_aa: CSATGTSGRFQETRYF
v_call: TRBV20-1
j_call: TRBJ2-5
d_call: TRBD2
clone_size: .

cdr3_nt: TGTGCCGGCAGCCAGGGCGAGGGAAGGAAACCATATGGCTACACCTTC
cdr3_aa: CAGSQGEGRKPYGYTF
v_call: TRBV3-1
j_call: TRBJ1-2
d_call: .
clone_size: .

cdr3_nt: TGCAGTGCTAGGGGGACAGCCCTTGACTATGGCTACACCTTC
cdr3_aa: CSARGTALDYGYTF
v_call: TRBV20-1
j_call: TRBJ1-2
d_call: TRBD1
clone_size: .

cdr3_nt: TGTGCCACCAGTGACCGGGACGGGGATGAGCAGTTCTTC
cdr3_aa: CATSDRDGDEQFF
v_call: TRBV24-1
j_call: TRBJ2-1
d_call: .
clone_size: .

cdr3_nt: TGTGCCAGCAGTTTAAGGGGGGGACTAGGGCGGTACAATGAGCAGTTCTTC
cdr3_aa: CASSLRGGLGRYNEQFF
v_call: TRBV28
j_call: TRBJ2-1
d_call: TRBD2
clone_size: few

cdr3_nt: TGTGCCAGCAGCAAAGCGAGGGAGAGCTCCTACGAGCAGTACTTC
cdr3_aa: CASSKARESSYEQYF
v_call: TRBV7-2
j_call: TRBJ2-7
d_call: .
clone_size: once

cdr3_nt: TGTGCCAGCAGCCCCCCGGAGTTTAACGGCGGAGGCTACACCTTC
cdr3_aa: CASSPPEFNGGGYTF
v_call: TRBV28
j_call: TRBJ1-2
d_call: .
clone_size: few

cdr3_nt: TGCGCCAGCAGCCATGGGTCCTCATCAGATACGCAGTATTTT
cdr3_aa: CASSHGSSSDTQYF
v_call: TRBV5-1
j_call: TRBJ2-3
d_call: .
clone_size: .

cdr3_nt: TGTGCCAGCAGCGAATTGGGGGGGCTCGGGGAAGAGACCCAGTACTTC
cdr3_aa: CASSELGGLGEETQYF
v_call: TRBV7-6
j_call: TRBJ2-5
d_call: .
clone_size: .

cdr3_nt: .
cdr3_aa: CASSVAGGAKEFF
v_call: TRBV9
j_call: TRBJ2-1
d_call: .
clone_size: .